This T cell receptor beta chain was recorded in a study of T cell responses to AZD1222 COVID-19 vaccine. Findings and caveats of the study: Clonal diversity may have been underestimated in mostly white British donors. The study found Spike-specific TCR breadth and depth rose after two AZD1222 doses.

Here immunoSEQ multiplex PCR was the method, and the copy in TCRdb shows in-frame clones only, minus some. The data show 140,000 to 150,000 clones, 88% seen once. The CDR3 runs 14 residues. Germline loops: CDR1 SGHRS, CDR2 YFSETQ. Trimming took off 0 bases at V and 4 bases at J, with 10 bases between the two ends. In regard to this clone: What it binds is not known.

The receptor comes from an adult who received the MenACWY meningococcal vaccine as a control. The rearrangement uses TRBV5-1 and TRBJ1-2, with D unclear. The starting material was peripheral blood, obtained 28 days after the second dose of the MenACWY control vaccine. The CDR3 DNA reads TGCGCCAGCAGCTTGGTGCAACAGAGCTATGGCTACACCTTC. Translating gives CASSLVQQSYGYTF.